The 29 T cell receptor beta chains below come from one sample, sequenced in a study of shared clonotypes between healthy human individuals. Assay used: immunoSEQ multiplex PCR; TCRdb lists only in-frame clones, some missing. The table records about 2.4 million clones, 90% to 95% of them present only once. Sequencing was done on a sample of naive CD4+ T cells sorted from blood. Subset meaning: CD45RA+ positively selected. The source of these receptors is a man aged 18 to 30 in good health.

The chain is built from TRBV30 and TRBJ2-7, with 9 positions matching TRBD1. The V and J ends lost 2 bases and 7 bases, in that order; junction bases with no gene match: 6. This CDR3 is built from 13 residues. Germline V gene sequence: CDR1 GTSNPN, CDR2 SVGIG (reference sequence). The CDR3 DNA reads TGTGCCTGGAGTACCCGACAGGGGGGGGAGCAGTACTTC. It specifies CAWSTRQGGEQYF.

This chain connects TRBV5-4 to TRBJ1-2, with D hard to call. The CDR3 totals 14 residues. From germline, CDR1 is SGHNT and CDR2 YYREEE (reference sequence). V was pared by 2 bases and J by 0 bases, with 8 bases between. CDR3 in amino acids: CASSLGVANYGYTF. CDR3 sequence (DNA): TGTGCCAGCAGCTTAGGTGTAGCTAACTATGGCTACACCTTC. Supplemented by reference TRBV5-4 and TRBJ1-2, the full variable domain reads ETGVTQSPTHLIKTRGQQVTLRCSSQSGHNTVSWYQQALGQGPQFIFQYYREEENGRGNFPPRFSGLQFPNYSSELNVNALELDDSALYLCASSLGVANYGYTFGSGTRLTVV.

The V and J genes are TRBV4-1 and TRBJ1-4, with D unresolved. The length of the CDR3 is 15 residues. Germline V CDR1 and CDR2: MGHRA, YSYEKL. V lost 1 base and J lost 3, with 9 bases in between. For the CDR3, the DNA is TGCGCCAGCAGCCAAGGAGAGGTGGCTAATGAAAAACTGTTTTTT. Its protein product is CASSQGEVANEKLFF.

This clone was detected a few times. The chain combines TRBV6-5 with TRBJ1-5; D gene uncertain. V lost 0 bases, J lost 7 bases, and 7 bases lay in between. The germline V gene has CDR1 MNHEY and CDR2 SVGAGI. This CDR3 has 13 amino acids. The CDR3 protein is CASSYSMAQPQHF. CDR3 DNA sequence: TGTGCCAGCAGTTACTCGATGGCACAGCCCCAGCATTTT.

V gene TRBV25-1 combines with J gene TRBJ1-6, with 7 bases matching TRBD1. Per germline, CDR1 MGHDK and CDR2 SYGVNS. The CDR3 sequence is 15 residues long. V trimming: 3 bases; J trimming: 7 bases; junction bases outside the gene matches: 6. CDR3 coding DNA: TGTGCCAGCAGTGATTCAGGGGGAGGGAATTCACCCCTCCACTTT. It specifies CASSDSGGGNSPLHF.

The chain has TRBV10-2 and TRBJ1-4, with D possibly matching TRBD1 (6 bases). Germline V CDR1 and CDR2: WSHSY, SAAADI. The CDR3 length is 13 residues. Trimming cost V 6 bases and J 6 bases, with 11 bases left between them. In DNA form, the CDR3 reads TGCGCCAGCAGGAGGGAGGGGGATGAAAAACTGTTTTTT. This translates into CASRREGDEKLFF.

This clone was found a few times. V is TRBV18 and J is TRBJ1-1; D perhaps matches TRBD1 (6 bases). The CDR3 sequence is 15 residues long. V lost 3 bases, J lost 1 base, and 12 bases lay in between. Germline V gene data show CDR1 as KGHSH and CDR2 as LQKENI. The CDR3 protein is CASSPLDSQNTEAFF. DNA for the CDR3: TGTGCCAGCTCACCCTTGGACAGCCAGAACACTGAAGCTTTCTTT.

The chain joins TRBV5-6 to TRBJ1-1; D is possibly TRBD1 (5 bases). Germline CDR1 reads SGHDT; CDR2 reads YYEEEE. CDR3 length: 15 amino acids. V lost 4 bases, J lost 3 bases, and 16 bases lay in between. CDR3 sequence (DNA): TGTGCCAGCAGCCCCTGGGACTTAAGGGACACTGAAGCTTTCTTT. This gives the protein CASSPWDLRDTEAFF.

The chain is built from TRBV5-6 and TRBJ2-4, with a possible D match to TRBD1 (5 bases). This CDR3 has 15 residues. From germline, CDR1 is SGHDT and CDR2 YYEEEE. V was trimmed by 4 bases and J by 2 bases, leaving 13 bases between them. In DNA, the CDR3 is TGTGCCAGCAGCGTCGGCAGGACAACCAAAAACATTCAGTACTTC. Translation: CASSVGRTTKNIQYF.

The count of this clone is one. CDR3 DNA sequence: TGTGCCAGTAGTATCTTCGCAGCCAAAAACATTCAGTACTTC. It yields the protein CASSIFAAKNIQYF. The chain employs TRBV19 and TRBJ2-4; D is undetermined. Germline lookup yields CDR1 LNHDA and CDR2 SQIVND (reference sequence). V lost 3 bases to trimming and J lost 0 bases, with 6 bases between them. The CDR3 runs 14 residues.

The chain employs TRBV28 and TRBJ1-5; D is uncertain. This CDR3 is built from 15 residues. V dropped 2 bases and J dropped 1 base, with 9 bases sitting between them. The germline V gene encodes CDR1 MDHEN and CDR2 SYDVKM. The CDR3 sequence: CASSLMAASNQPQHF. The CDR3 DNA is TGTGCCAGCAGTTTAATGGCAGCAAGCAATCAGCCCCAGCATTTT.

V gene TRBV2 combines with J gene TRBJ1-2, with TRBD1 matching 7 bases. Germline values: CDR1 SNHLY, CDR2 FYNNEI. This CDR3 contains 13 residues. The ends lost 5 bases at V and 5 bases at J; junction bases unmatched: 5. CDR3 sequence: CASSYRQGYGYTF. The CDR3 DNA sequence: TGTGCCAGCAGTTACCGACAGGGTTATGGCTACACCTTC.

The V and J genes are TRBV18 and TRBJ1-1; the D is unclear. Germline V gene data show CDR1 as KGHSH and CDR2 as LQKENI. V was pared by 0 bases and J by 0 bases, with 8 bases between. The CDR3 covers 15 residues. The CDR3: CASSPPDGMNTEAFF. The CDR3 coding sequence is TGTGCCAGCTCACCACCGGACGGAATGAACACTGAAGCTTTCTTT.

This sequence joins TRBV7-9 and TRBJ2-3; no definite D call. CDR3 size: 14 residues. The V and J ends lost 5 bases and 9 bases respectively, with 18 bases between them. Germline V gene data show CDR1 as SEHNR and CDR2 as FQNEAQ (reference sequence). This chain's CDR3 is CASSPPLWPQTQYF. The CDR3 nucleotides read TGTGCCAGCAGCCCCCCTTTATGGCCCCAGACGCAGTATTTT.

This chain links TRBV19 with TRBJ1-2; TRBD1 is a possible D gene (5 bases). The CDR3 is 14 residues long. V was shortened by 6 bases and J by 4 bases, with 15 bases between the two germline ends. Germline-derived CDR1 and CDR2 are LNHDA and SQIVND (reference sequence). The CDR3 DNA is TGTGCCAGTAGCCTAGGGGCGACACTCTATGGCTACACCTTC. Amino acid sequence: CASSLGATLYGYTF.

As to this clone: Other DNA sequences in the sample encode the same CDR3. The rearrangement joins TRBV30 to TRBJ2-3, with 7 bases lining up with TRBD2. CDR3 length equals 14 residues. J gave up 4 bases and V 0 bases, and 4 bases lay outside the gene matches. Germline assignment: CDR1 GTSNPN and CDR2 SVGIG (reference sequence). CDR3 region: CAWSVGGGSDTQYF. The CDR3 DNA reads as TGTGCCTGGAGTGTCGGGGGAGGGTCAGATACGCAGTATTTT.

The chain carries TRBV9 and TRBJ1-6; D unclear. V was clipped by 4 bases and J by 5 bases, with 7 bases between them. Germline-derived CDR1 and CDR2 are SGDLS and YYNGEE. The length of the CDR3 is 13 residues. DNA of the CDR3: TGTGCCAGCAGCCATGGTAATAATTCACCCCTCCACTTT. It encodes CASSHGNNSPLHF. The full variable domain, completed using reference TRBV9 and TRBJ1-6, is DSGVTQTPKHLITATGQRVTLRCSPRSGDLSVYWYQQSLDQGLQFLIQYYNGEERAKGNILERFSAQQFPDLHSELNLSSLELGDSALYFCASSHGNNSPLHFGNGTRLTVT.

The chain uses TRBV19 and TRBJ1-1; TRBD1 might be the D (6 bases). The V gene lost 5 bases and the J gene lost 3 bases, with 7 bases spanning the gap. CDR3 length: 12 amino acids. Germline-derived CDR1 and CDR2 are LNHDA and SQIVND (reference sequence). The CDR3 here is CASSGQYTEAFF. CDR3 DNA: TGTGCCAGTAGTGGACAGTACACTGAAGCTTTCTTT. The full variable domain, with the rest looked up from reference TRBV19 and TRBJ1-1, is DGGITQSPKYLFRKEGQNVTLSCEQNLNHDAMYWYRQDPGQGLRLIYYSQIVNDFQKGDIAEGYSVSREKKESFPLTVTSAQKNPTAFYLCASSGQYTEAFFGQGTRLTVV.

This chain links TRBV4-3 with TRBJ2-3, with D possibly being TRBD2 (5 bases). From germline, CDR1 is LGHNA and CDR2 YSLEER. Trimming shortened V by 0 bases and J by 6 bases, and 16 bases separated the two germline ends. The CDR3 covers 16 residues. CDR3 nucleotides: TGCGCCAGCAGCCAAGAAGGTACTAGGAGTTCGGATACGCAGTATTTT. Protein product: CASSQEGTRSSDTQYF.

This rearrangement joins TRBV7-2 to TRBJ1-3; D is perhaps TRBD1 (5 bases). V shed 7 bases and J shed 5 bases, with 15 bases lying between them. CDR1 and CDR2 (germline): SGHTA, FQGNSA. This CDR3 has 14 residues. The CDR3 sequence is CASKSGAFRNTIYF. In DNA form, the CDR3 reads TGTGCCAGCAAGTCTGGGGCGTTTAGAAACACCATATATTTT.

Points on this clone: At one boundary the junction diverges from the germline segment, which might be a read error. The chain recombines TRBV30 with TRBJ1-2; D unclear. The CDR3 consists of 13 residues. Per germline, CDR1 GTSNPN and CDR2 SVGIG (reference sequence). As DNA, the CDR3 is TGTGCCTGGAACAGCGGGGTGGGGTATGACTACACCTTC. It yields the protein CAWNSGVGYDYTF.

V usage is TRBV19 and J usage is TRBJ2-7; 12 bases align to TRBD2. In germline, CDR1 is LNHDA, CDR2 SQIVND (reference sequence). Trimming at V came to 4 bases and at J to 2 bases, leaving 6 bases not matched to a gene. CDR3 size: 16 residues. CDR3 nucleotides: TGTGCCAGTAGTAATCCGCGGACTAGCGGGACCTACGAGCAGTACTTC. Protein: CASSNPRTSGTYEQYF. Filled out from reference TRBV19 and TRBJ2-7, the complete variable domain reads DGGITQSPKYLFRKEGQNVTLSCEQNLNHDAMYWYRQDPGQGLRLIYYSQIVNDFQKGDIAEGYSVSREKKESFPLTVTSAQKNPTAFYLCASSNPRTSGTYEQYFGPGTRLTVT.

The count of this clone is one. This chain joins TRBV5-4 and TRBJ2-7, with 12 nucleotides matching TRBD1. With V trimmed by 2 bases and J by 2 bases, 5 bases remained unmatched. Germline CDR1 SGHNT, CDR2 YYREEE (reference sequence). The CDR3 is 16 residues long. As DNA, the CDR3 is TGTGCCAGCAGCTTAGGGGACAGGGGGCGAACCTACGAGCAGTACTTC. Amino acids: CASSLGDRGRTYEQYF.

V gene TRBV6-1 combines with J gene TRBJ2-4; D might be TRBD1 (6 bases). Between the trimmed V and J ends, which lost 8 bases and 0 bases, there was a span of 14 bases. The germline CDR1 and CDR2 sequences are MNHNS and SASEGT. The CDR3 loop spans 15 amino acids. The CDR3 DNA reads TGTGCCAGCGTCAGGACAGACCTAGCCAAAAACATTCAGTACTTC. Translated: CASVRTDLAKNIQYF.

The rearrangement joins TRBV19 to TRBJ1-6, with D perhaps matching TRBD1 (5 bases). CDR3 size: 14 residues. Trimming shortened V by 6 bases and J by 10 bases, and 16 bases separated the two germline ends. Germline assignment: CDR1 LNHDA and CDR2 SQIVND (reference sequence). The chain's CDR3 is CASRRPTDPSPLHF. In DNA, the CDR3 is TGTGCCAGTAGGCGGCCGACAGATCCGTCACCCCTCCACTTT.

V and J are TRBV11-3 and TRBJ1-1; TRBD1 agrees at 10 bases. The germline gives CDR1 SGHNT, CDR2 YENEEA. With 3 bases clipped from V and 1 base from J, the junction kept 5 bases outside the gene matches. This CDR3 has 16 amino acids. This CDR3 reads CASSLGQGIKNTEAFF. The DNA of the CDR3 is TGTGCCAGCAGCTTGGGACAGGGGATTAAGAACACTGAAGCTTTCTTT.

This chain uses TRBV10-3 with TRBJ2-5; D perhaps matches TRBD2 (6 bases). The CDR3 consists of 14 residues. The ends were cut back, 0 bases at V and 7 bases at J, with 12 bases in the middle. Germline V lookup: CDR1 ENHRY, CDR2 SYGVKD. CDR3 in amino acids: CAISESRDSGTQYF. The CDR3 bases are TGTGCCATCAGTGAGTCGCGGGACTCCGGGACCCAGTACTTC.

Worth noting for this clone: Other DNA sequences from this sample encode an identical CDR3 as well. The genes are TRBV5-1 and TRBJ2-1, with 12 bases identical to TRBD2. The V gene's germline CDR1 is SGHRS and CDR2 YFSETQ. The ends lost 0 bases at V and 8 bases at J; junction bases unmatched: 3. The CDR3 runs 15 residues. The CDR3 sequence: CASSLGLAGVDEQFF. The CDR3 nucleotides read TGCGCCAGCAGCTTGGGACTAGCGGGAGTCGATGAGCAGTTCTTC.

The chain combines TRBV11-2 with TRBJ2-7; D might be TRBD2 (5 bases). V dropped 5 bases and J dropped 2 bases, with 10 bases sitting between them. The germline V gene encodes CDR1 SGHAT and CDR2 FQNNGV. The CDR3 loop spans 13 amino acids. The CDR3 here is CASSLRETYEQYF. The CDR3 region has the DNA TGTGCCAGCAGCCTCCGGGAAACCTACGAGCAGTACTTC.